This TCR beta chain was recorded in a study of early T cells in non-severe SARS-CoV-2 infection. This clonotype was counted ten times or more. Each CDR3 protein is one row after TCRdb ran MiXCR on the 5' RACE reads. The sample gives more than 50,000 distinct CDR3 sequences, around 9.1% of which show up once; around 4% is in the top ten. This TCR derives from an adult who was a healthcare worker with PCR-confirmed SARS-CoV-2 infection or an uninfected control (not recorded which). The sample was whole blood.

The CDR3 reads CSTGTGSHEQYF. Written as DNA, the CDR3 is TGCAGCACCGGGACCGGGTCCCACGAGCAGTACTTC. The rearrangement joins TRBV29-1 to TRBJ2-7, with D perhaps given as TRBD1 or TRBD2 (5 bases each). CDR1 SQVTM and CDR2 ANQGSEA come from the germline V gene. The CDR3 is made up of 12 amino acids. Trimming removed 8 bases from V and 5 bases from J, with 16 bases in between.